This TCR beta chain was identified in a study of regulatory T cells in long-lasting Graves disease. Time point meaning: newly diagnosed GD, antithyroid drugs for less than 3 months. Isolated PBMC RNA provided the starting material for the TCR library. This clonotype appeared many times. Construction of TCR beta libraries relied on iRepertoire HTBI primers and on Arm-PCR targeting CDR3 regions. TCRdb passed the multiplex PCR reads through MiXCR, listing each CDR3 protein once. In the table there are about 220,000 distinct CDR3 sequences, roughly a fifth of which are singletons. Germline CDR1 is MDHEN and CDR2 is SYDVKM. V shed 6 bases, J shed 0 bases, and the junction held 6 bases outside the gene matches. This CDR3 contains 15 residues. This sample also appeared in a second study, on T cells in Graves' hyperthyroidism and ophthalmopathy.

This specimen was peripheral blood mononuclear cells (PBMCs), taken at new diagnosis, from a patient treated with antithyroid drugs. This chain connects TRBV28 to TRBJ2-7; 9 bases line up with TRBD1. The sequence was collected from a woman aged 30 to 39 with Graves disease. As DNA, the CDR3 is TGTGCCAGCAGGCCGGAGGGACAGGGCTCCTACGAGCAGTACTTC. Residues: CASRPEGQGSYEQYF. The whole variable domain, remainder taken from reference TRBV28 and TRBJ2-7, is DVKVTQSSRYLVKRTGEKVFLECVQDMDHENMFWYRQDPGLGLRLIYFSYDVKMKEKGDIPEGYSVSREKKERFSLILESASTNQTSMYLCASRPEGQGSYEQYFGPGTRLTVT.